One sample yielded the 27 T cell receptor beta chains listed below, sequenced in a study of blood T cells in healthy people across ages. With a J-beta primer mix and a sample-barcoded 5' primer, a second PCR ran about 6 to 11 cycles. TCRdb ran MiXCR on the 5' RACE reads and lists one entry per CDR3 protein. The sample has 450,000 to 650,000 distinct CDR3 sequences, 24% seen once. This same sample was also part of a study on T cells of mothers and their children.

Sequencing was performed on blood. These receptors came from a boy aged 5-17 years in good health.

The CDR3 here is CASSLMGYTGELFF. As DNA, the CDR3 is TGTGCCAGCAGCTTGATGGGATACACCGGGGAGCTGTTTTTT. The V and J genes are TRBV7-3 and TRBJ2-2, with unresolved D. The germline V gene has CDR1 SGHTA and CDR2 FQGTGA. V was shortened by 3 bases and J by 3 bases, with 8 bases between the two germline ends. CDR3 length equals 14 residues.

The chain employs TRBV3-1 and TRBJ1-5; D is perhaps TRBD1 (5 bases). V dropped 0 bases and J dropped 6 bases, with 12 bases sitting between them. Germline lookup yields CDR1 LGHDT and CDR2 YNNKEL (reference sequence). The CDR3 extends over 15 amino acids. CDR3 sequence reads: CASSQDGGVPQPQHF. CDR3 sequence (DNA): TGTGCCAGCAGCCAAGATGGAGGGGTCCCTCAGCCCCAGCATTTT.

The V and J genes are TRBV7-9 and TRBJ1-3; D is undetermined. V dropped 5 bases and J dropped 2 bases, with 10 bases sitting between them. The CDR3 spans 14 residues. Germline V lookup: CDR1 SEHNR, CDR2 FQNEAQ (reference sequence). CDR3 DNA sequence: TGTGCCAGCAGCCCAGTAGAAGCTGGAAACACCATATATTTT. This codes for CASSPVEAGNTIYF. Combining the CDR3 with reference TRBV7-9 and TRBJ1-3 gives the whole variable domain DTGVSQNPRHKITKRGQNVTFRCDPISEHNRLYWYRQTLGQGPEFLTYFQNEAQLEKSRLLSDRFSAERPKGSFSTLEIQRTEQGDSAMYLCASSPVEAGNTIYFGEGSWLTVV.

About this clonotype itself: One base away lies a much larger clone, so this may be a sequencing read error. The chain combines TRBV12-3 or TRBV12-4 with TRBJ1-1; D call uncertain. The CDR3 consists of 11 residues. In DNA, the CDR3 is TGTGCCGGCAGTTTTGACACTGAAGCTTTCTTT. It encodes CAGSFDTEAFF.

The chain uses TRBV7-8 and TRBJ2-1, with TRBD2 identical over 10 bases. The CDR3 runs 15 residues. Trimming removed 3 bases from V and 6 bases from J; junction bases left unmatched: 5. CDR1 SGHVS and CDR2 FQNEAQ come from the germline V gene. CDR3 sequence: CASSLQRGGRNEQFF. CDR3 nucleotide sequence: TGTGCCAGCAGCTTGCAGCGGGGGGGCCGCAATGAGCAGTTCTTC. Variable domain in full (rest from reference TRBV7-8 and TRBJ2-1): GAGVSQSPRYKVAKRGQDVALRCDPISGHVSLFWYQQALGQGPEFLTYFQNEAQLDKSGLPSDRFFAERPEGSVSTLKIQRTQQEDSAVYLCASSLQRGGRNEQFFGPGTRLTVL.

V usage is TRBV4-2 and J usage is TRBJ2-5; 9 positions agree with TRBD2. J was trimmed by 5 bases and V by 0 bases; bases with no gene match: 10. Germline CDR1 reads LGHNA; CDR2 reads YNFKEQ. CDR3 length: 17 residues. Written as DNA, the CDR3 is TGTGCCAGCAGCCAAGATAGGTTAGCGGGAGCCTCCGAGACCCAGTACTTC. This sequence encodes CASSQDRLAGASETQYF.

The sample holds a few counts of this clonotype. A much more abundant neighbour one base away suggests this may be a read error. DNA for the CDR3: TGTGCCAGCAGCTTAGAGCCGGAGAGGGGACAAGAGAGCCAGTACTTC. This translates into CASSLEPERGQESQYF. The chain is built from TRBV11-2 and TRBJ2-5; TRBD1 is a possible D gene (6 bases). The length of the CDR3 is 16 residues. Germline lookup yields CDR1 SGHAT and CDR2 FQNNGV.

The rearrangement links TRBV3-1 to TRBJ2-5; a weak D match, TRBD2 (5 bases). This CDR3 region has 15 residues. V was trimmed by 0 bases and J by 3 bases, leaving 11 bases between them. Germline V gene data show CDR1 as LGHDT and CDR2 as YNNKEL (reference sequence). The CDR3 is CASSQEGLAEETQYF. CDR3 bases: TGTGCCAGCAGCCAAGAGGGTCTAGCAGAAGAGACCCAGTACTTC.

This clonotype was observed at least ten times. The chain combines TRBV4-3 with TRBJ2-7; 10 bases are a match to TRBD2. The CDR3 consists of 15 residues. V shed 1 base, J shed 4 bases, and the junction held 4 bases outside the gene matches. The V gene's germline CDR1 is LGHNA and CDR2 YSLEER. CDR3 loop: CASSQVASGSYEQYF. CDR3 coding DNA: TGCGCCAGCAGCCAAGTTGCTAGCGGGAGTTACGAGCAGTACTTC.

The table lists this clonotype with a few counts. The chain has TRBV4-3 and TRBJ2-5; no reliable D call. V was trimmed by 3 bases and J by 1 base, leaving 21 bases between them. The germline CDR1 and CDR2 sequences are LGHNA and YSLEER. The length of the CDR3 is 18 residues. This chain's CDR3 is CASSQGSTAEGGQETQYF. The CDR3 DNA reads as TGCGCCAGCAGCCAGGGCTCAACAGCTGAAGGCGGCCAAGAGACCCAGTACTTC.

This chain links TRBV6-2 or TRBV6-3 with TRBJ1-5; 10 bases match TRBD1. With V trimmed by 6 bases and J by 7 bases, 9 bases remained unmatched. The CDR3 covers 15 residues. Germline V gene lookup returns CDR1 MNHEY and CDR2 SVGEGT. Here the CDR3 reads CASRVTGGEVQPQHF. The CDR3 DNA follows: TGTGCCAGCAGAGTGACAGGGGGCGAAGTCCAGCCCCAGCATTTT.

This clonotype was found a few times. The chain employs TRBV4-2 and TRBJ2-1; TRBD2 matches 10 bases. The trim removed 6 bases at V and 6 bases at J, leaving 8 bases unmatched. CDR3 size: 15 residues. Germline CDR1 LGHNA, CDR2 YNFKEQ. This chain's CDR3 is CASRTSGVSANEQFF. CDR3 sequence (DNA): TGTGCCAGCAGAACTAGCGGGGTCTCGGCCAATGAGCAGTTCTTC.

This clonotype was detected only a few times. This chain links TRBV10-3 with TRBJ1-2, with a weak D call TRBD1 (5 bases). Trimming took 4 bases from V and 0 from J, leaving 12 bases between them. The CDR3 contains 15 residues. In germline, CDR1 is ENHRY, CDR2 SYGVKD. CDR3 region: CAISGWQDTNYGYTF. As DNA, the CDR3 is TGTGCCATCAGTGGATGGCAGGACACTAACTATGGCTACACCTTC.

The V call is TRBV6-1, the J call TRBJ1-4; TRBD1 aligns across 10 bases. The CDR3 runs 16 residues. Trimming at V came to 4 bases and at J to 4 bases, leaving 6 bases not matched to a gene. Germline CDR1 and CDR2: MNHNS and SASEGT. The CDR3 is CASSAGTGEVNEKLFF. CDR3 sequence (DNA): TGTGCCAGCAGTGCGGGGACAGGGGAAGTTAATGAAAAACTGTTTTTT.

This sequence joins TRBV6-2 or TRBV6-3 and TRBJ2-1; 7 bases map to TRBD1. With V trimmed by 6 bases and J by 6 bases, 11 bases remained unmatched. Germline CDR1 MNHEY, CDR2 SVGEGT. This CDR3 spans 15 amino acids. CDR3 DNA sequence: TGTGCCAGCAGCCCTCGACAGGGTTTTTTCAATGAGCAGTTCTTC. Amino acid sequence: CASSPRQGFFNEQFF.

The V and J genes are TRBV4-1 and TRBJ2-5, with D maybe TRBD1 (6 bases). The DNA matches TRBJ2-7 better at its end, which makes the J call doubtful. The CDR3 spans 14 residues. Germline V gene lookup returns CDR1 MGHRA and CDR2 YSYEKL. CDR3 region: CASSQVWGRNEQYF. In DNA, the CDR3 is TGCGCCAGCAGCCAAGTCTGGGGGCGAAACGAGCAGTACTTC.

The chain combines TRBV7-8 with TRBJ2-1; maybe TRBD2 (6 bases). Germline V gives CDR1 SGHVS, CDR2 FQNEAQ. V shed 5 bases and J shed 9 bases, with 20 bases lying between them. This CDR3 has 15 amino acids. The CDR3 nucleotides are TGTGCCAGCAGCCTAGGGACTGGCCTGGATATTGAGCAGTTCTTC. Encoded protein: CASSLGTGLDIEQFF.

This chain uses TRBV6-1 with TRBJ2-2; D is ambiguous. The CDR3 is 12 amino acids. CDR1 and CDR2 from the germline V gene are MNHNS and SASEGT. V was trimmed by 8 bases and J by 1 base, leaving 5 bases between them. The CDR3 DNA is TGTGCCAGCCCTAAGAACACCGGGGAGCTGTTTTTT. Translated, it gives CASPKNTGELFF.

There are a few counts of this clonotype. This rearrangement joins TRBV4-2 to TRBJ2-4; 10 bases agree with TRBD2. J was trimmed by 2 bases and V by 8 bases; bases with no gene match: 9. Germline lookup yields CDR1 LGHNA and CDR2 YNFKEQ. The CDR3 extends over 16 amino acids. The CDR3 reads CASEPGLATTKNIQYF. For the CDR3, the DNA is TGTGCCAGCGAACCGGGACTAGCGACTACCAAAAACATTCAGTACTTC.

The chain couples TRBV7-9 to TRBJ1-3, with D unresolved. Trimming left V 4 bases short and J 3 bases short, with 13 bases between. The CDR3 loop spans 15 amino acids. Germline loops: CDR1 SEHNR, CDR2 FQNEAQ (reference sequence). The CDR3 reads CASSSLDTYGNTIYF. CDR3 DNA: TGTGCCAGCAGCTCACTAGACACGTATGGAAACACCATATATTTT.

Of note for this clonotype: A much larger clone sits a single nucleotide away, making a read error possible. V is TRBV20-1 and J is TRBJ2-3; D gene unclear. From germline, CDR1 is DFQATT and CDR2 SNEGSKA (reference sequence). This CDR3 region has 10 residues. Between the trimmed V and J ends, which lost 4 bases and 6 bases, there was a span of 5 bases. This CDR3 is CSAMGDTQYF. In DNA, the CDR3 is TGCAGTGCTATGGGGGATACGCAGTATTTT.

The table lists this clonotype with a few counts. The rearrangement uses TRBV2 and TRBJ2-6; D not certain. The CDR3 runs to 17 residues. Germline assignment: CDR1 SNHLY and CDR2 FYNNEI. The V end lost 4 bases, the J end lost 1 base, and 14 bases lay between the germline ends. The CDR3 DNA follows: TGTGCCAGCAGTGCGGAGTATCTAGGGTCTGGGGCCAACGTCCTGACTTTC. Protein: CASSAEYLGSGANVLTF. Full variable domain (remainder filled in from reference TRBV2 and TRBJ2-6): EPEVTQTPSHQVTQMGQEVILRCVPISNHLYFYWYRQILGQKVEFLVSFYNNEISEKSEIFDDQFSVERPDGSNFTLKIRSTKLEDSAMYFCASSAEYLGSGANVLTFGAGSRLTVL.

The V call is TRBV2, the J call TRBJ2-7; D gene uncertain. V shed 8 bases and J shed 2 bases, with 10 bases lying between them. Germline V gene lookup returns CDR1 SNHLY and CDR2 FYNNEI. The CDR3 has 12 residues. CDR3 protein: CASGWSPYEQYF. For the CDR3, the DNA is TGTGCCAGCGGTTGGAGTCCCTACGAGCAGTACTTC.

The genes are TRBV4-1 and TRBJ2-5, with D unclear. The germline V and J ends were trimmed by 0 bases and 2 bases, with 10 bases remaining between them. The CDR3 has 15 residues. Germline V gene lookup returns CDR1 MGHRA and CDR2 YSYEKL. Here the CDR3 reads CASSQESTAQETQYF. CDR3 in DNA: TGCGCCAGCAGCCAAGAAAGCACTGCGCAAGAGACCCAGTACTTC.

This rearrangement joins TRBV4-3 to TRBJ2-2; D is perhaps TRBD1 (6 bases). This CDR3 comprises 14 residues. Trimming pared 1 base from V and 4 bases from J, leaving 7 bases between. Germline assignment: CDR1 LGHNA and CDR2 YSLEER. The CDR3 protein is CASSQVQGTGELFF. For the CDR3, the DNA is TGCGCCAGCAGCCAAGTACAGGGCACCGGGGAGCTGTTTTTT.

Only one count was recorded for this clonotype. The chain links TRBV20-1 to TRBJ1-5, with D uncertain. Germline CDR1 reads DFQATT; CDR2 reads SNEGSKA (reference sequence). The CDR3 contains 12 residues. Between the trimmed V and J ends, which lost 6 bases and 0 bases, there was a span of 6 bases. Here the CDR3 DNA reads TGCAGTGCCCAGAATAGCAATCAGCCCCAGCATTTT. Its protein product is CSAQNSNQPQHF.

This clonotype was counted only a few times. The chain employs TRBV6-5 and TRBJ1-2, with 7 nucleotides matching TRBD1. The CDR3 sequence is 14 residues long. V lost 7 bases to trimming and J lost 4 bases; unmatched junction nucleotides: 9. Germline values: CDR1 MNHEY, CDR2 SVGAGI. The CDR3 coding sequence is TGTGCCAGCACAGACAGGGCCCAGACCTATGGCTACACCTTC. Encoded protein: CASTDRAQTYGYTF.